This T cell receptor (beta chain) was profiled in a study of T cells after yellow fever vaccination. For the study at large: Preparation of fractions with low cell numbers was performed using SMART-Seq v4 Ultra Low Input.

Synthesis of TCR cDNA relied on 5'RACE template switching, which attached a universal primer site and UMIs. TCRdb fed the 5' RACE reads into MiXCR, producing one record per CDR3 protein. The sample includes approximately 510,000 distinct CDR3 sequences, 21% seen only once; the top ten take less than 20%. In germline, CDR1 is SGHAT, CDR2 FQNNGV. Trimming removed 0 bases from V and 8 bases from J, with 8 bases in between. The CDR3 is made up of 13 amino acids. A remark on this clonotype: The target antigen is unknown.

Study-wide findings and caveats: Booster samples showed a return of most primary-vaccination clones (roughly 96% CD4, about 85% CD8). The study noted that FACS-sorted repertoires could contain abundant clonotypes contaminating from the bulk population.

The rearrangement uses TRBV11-2 and TRBJ2-1; D gene uncertain. The sample in question was PBMCs, obtained 20 to 25 days after the first yellow fever vaccination. This TCR was sampled from a man aged 18-30 years who received the YFV17D yellow fever vaccine. The chain's CDR3 is CASSLETYDEQFF. CDR3 coding DNA: TGTGCCAGCAGCTTAGAGACGTATGATGAGCAGTTCTTC.